A selection of T cell receptor beta chains follows, all from one sample in a study of neoadjuvant anti-PD-1 for oral cavity cancer. Profiled with immunoSEQ multiplex PCR; TCRdb holds only in-frame clones, not every one. This sample has more than 13,000 clones; around 75% occur once, and the top ten carry 2% to 2.5%. Sequenced here: PBMCs, sampled after nivolumab (anti-PD-1) treatment. These receptors all stem from a person between 40 and 79 years old with oral cavity squamous cell carcinoma. Both conserved end residues are part of each CDR3. A D gene is named only where the DNA matches it firmly. Clone size is not always given. Where it is, it says once, few, many or a class for expanded clones.

j_gene	v_gene	d_gene	abundance	CDR3aa	CDR3nt
TRBJ1-1	TRBV29-1	.	once	CSVVGALKGYMNTEAFF	TGCAGCGTTGTTGGTGCTCTCAAAGGGTATATGAACACTGAAGCTTTCTTT
TRBJ1-3	TRBV4-2	.	.	CASSQEARGSGNTIYF	TGTGCCAGCAGCCAAGAGGCGCGGGGTTCTGGAAACACCATATATTTT
TRBJ1-1	TRBV6-4	.	.	CASSLYTEAFF	TGTGCCAGCAGCCTATACACTGAAGCTTTCTTT
TRBJ2-5	TRBV21-1	.	.	CASSKEPGEHQEETQYF	TGTGCCAGCAGCAAAGAACCAGGGGAACACCAAGAAGAGACCCAGTACTTC
TRBJ2-3	TRBV12-1	.	.	CASSFVFLAGGREESDTQYF	TGTGCCAGCAGCTTTGTCTTTCTAGCGGGGGGCAGAGAGGAATCAGATACGCAGTATTTT
TRBJ2-3	TRBV11-2	.	.	CASSPTAGLRGDTQYF	TGTGCCAGCAGCCCCACGGCGGGGCTCCGTGGAGATACGCAGTATTTT
TRBJ2-7	TRBV19	TRBD2	.	CASSIGSSGHSYEQYF	TGTGCCAGTAGTATAGGCTCTAGCGGCCACTCCTACGAGCAGTACTTC
TRBJ2-1	TRBV19	.	.	CASREYFYPSSYNEQFF	TGTGCCAGTAGGGAGTACTTTTACCCGAGCTCCTACAATGAGCAGTTCTTC
TRBJ2-3	TRBV13	.	few	CASSLGADAGGTDTQYF	TGTGCCAGCAGCTTAGGAGCGGACGCAGGCGGTACAGATACGCAGTATTTT
TRBJ2-1	TRBV5-1	.	.	CASTSLLYNEQFF	TGCGCCAGCACCTCTCTACTCTACAATGAGCAGTTCTTC
TRBJ1-6	TRBV6-6	.	.	CASTEEGDISPLHF	TGTGCCAGCACAGAGGAGGGGGATATTTCACCCCTCCACTTT
TRBJ1-1	TRBV6-1	TRBD1	few	CASSDGDREVSEAFF	TGTGCCAGCAGTGATGGTGACAGGGAGGTCTCTGAAGCTTTCTTT